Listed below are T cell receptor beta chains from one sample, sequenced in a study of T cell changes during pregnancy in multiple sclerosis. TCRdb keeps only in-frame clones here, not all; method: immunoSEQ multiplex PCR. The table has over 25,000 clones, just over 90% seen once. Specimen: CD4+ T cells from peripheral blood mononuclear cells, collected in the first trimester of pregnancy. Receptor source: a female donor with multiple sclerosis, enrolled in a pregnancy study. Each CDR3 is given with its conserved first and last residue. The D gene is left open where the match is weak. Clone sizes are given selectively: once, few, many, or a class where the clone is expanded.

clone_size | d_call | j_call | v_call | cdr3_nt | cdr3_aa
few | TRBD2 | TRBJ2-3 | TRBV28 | TGTGCCAGCAGCGCTGAACCGACTAGCGGGGCAGAGTATACGCAGTATTTT | CASSAEPTSGAEYTQYF
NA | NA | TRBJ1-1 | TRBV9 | TGTGCCAGCAGCGTAGTTAGGGAGGACACTGAAGCTTTCTTT | CASSVVREDTEAFF
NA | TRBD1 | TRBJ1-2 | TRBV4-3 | TGCGCCAGCAGCCGAAGAGCAAGGGGGCGCGACTATGGCTACACCTTC | CASSRRARGRDYGYTF
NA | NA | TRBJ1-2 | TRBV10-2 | TGCGCCAGTGGGCCAATACCAAACTATGGCTACACCTTC | CASGPIPNYGYTF
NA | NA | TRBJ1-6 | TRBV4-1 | TGCGCCAGCAGCCAAGACCGGAGCCCGTATTCACCCCTCCACTTT | CASSQDRSPYSPLHF
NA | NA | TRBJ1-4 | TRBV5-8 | TGTGCCAGCAGCTTGTTCCCGGGAAATAATGAAAAACTGTTTTTT | CASSLFPGNNEKLFF
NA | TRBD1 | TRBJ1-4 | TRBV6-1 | TGTGCCAGCAGTGAAGTGGGGACAGCTTATACTAATGAAAAACTGTTTTTT | CASSEVGTAYTNEKLFF
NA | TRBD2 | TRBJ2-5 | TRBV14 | TGTGCCAGCAGCCAAGGCTTTCGCGGGACTAGAGTCGAGACCCAGTACTTC | CASSQGFRGTRVETQYF
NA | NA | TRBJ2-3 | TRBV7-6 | TGTGCCAGCAGCTTAGCGTTCCCCCCGGGTGGGGCTACGCAGTATTTT | CASSLAFPPGGATQYF
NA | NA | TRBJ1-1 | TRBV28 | TGTGCCAGCAGTCCAATCTTACAGGGAATCTTCGTCATGAACACTGAAGCTTTCTTT | CASSPILQGIFVMNTEAFF
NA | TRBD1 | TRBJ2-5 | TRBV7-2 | TGTGCCAGCAGCTTTAACAGGGGGATAGAGACCCAGTACTTC | CASSFNRGIETQYF
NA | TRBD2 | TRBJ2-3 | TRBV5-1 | TGCGCCAGCAGCTCCCAAGCGGGGATCACAGATACGCAGTATTTT | CASSSQAGITDTQYF
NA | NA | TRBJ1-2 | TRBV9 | TGTGCCAGCAGCGTAGACCGGAACTATGGCTACACCTTC | CASSVDRNYGYTF
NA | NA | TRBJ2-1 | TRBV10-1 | NA | CASSESVGGLSGQFF
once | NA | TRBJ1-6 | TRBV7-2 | TGTGCCAGCAGCTTAGGGTTGAGGAGGTCGGGATCACCCCTCCACTTT | CASSLGLRRSGSPLHF
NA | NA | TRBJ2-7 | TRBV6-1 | TGTGCCAGCAACAGGGAAAGATCCTACGAGCAGTACTTC | CASNRERSYEQYF
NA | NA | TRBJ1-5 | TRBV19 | TGTGCGGGCGGGGAGTTGGGCAATCAGCCCCAGCATTTT | CAGGELGNQPQHF
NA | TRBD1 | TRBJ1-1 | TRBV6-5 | TGTGCCAGCAGTTACGGGGGACAGGGGTACACTGAAGCTTTCTTT | CASSYGGQGYTEAFF
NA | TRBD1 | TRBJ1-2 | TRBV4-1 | TGCGCCAGCAGCCTAGGCCCAGGGGGGAACTATGGCTACACCTTC | CASSLGPGGNYGYTF
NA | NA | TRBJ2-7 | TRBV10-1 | TGCGCCAGCAGTGAGTCCCCGTTAAAGGCCAGGACCTACGAGCAGTACTTC | CASSESPLKARTYEQYF
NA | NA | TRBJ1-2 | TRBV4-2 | TGTGCCAGCAGCCAAGATAGGAGGGGCCCCCTCGGGTCTAACTATGGCTACACCTTC | CASSQDRRGPLGSNYGYTF
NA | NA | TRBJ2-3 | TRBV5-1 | TGCGCCAGCAGCTTGCAGGCTAGCACAGATACGCAGTATTTT | CASSLQASTDTQYF
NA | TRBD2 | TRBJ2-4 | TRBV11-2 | TGTGCCAGCAGCTTAGAAAGCGGGGGGCGGAACATTCAGTACTTC | CASSLESGGRNIQYF
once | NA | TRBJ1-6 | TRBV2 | TGTGCCAGTATCTATCAGGGGAAGGATTCACCCCTCCACTTT | CASIYQGKDSPLHF
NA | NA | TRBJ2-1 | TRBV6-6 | TGTGCCAGCAACGACCCAGGGTCGAATTCCTACAATGAGCAGTTCTTC | CASNDPGSNSYNEQFF
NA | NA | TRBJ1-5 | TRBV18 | TGTGCCAGCTCACCAGAACGGGGAAATAGCAATCAGCCCCAGCATTTT | CASSPERGNSNQPQHF
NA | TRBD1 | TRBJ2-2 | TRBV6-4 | TGTGCCAGCAGTGAGAGACAGGGTAACACCGGGGAGCTGTTTTTT | CASSERQGNTGELFF
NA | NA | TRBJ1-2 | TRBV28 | TGTGCCAGCAGCTCAGGGACACTCCCCTATGGCTACACCTTC | CASSSGTLPYGYTF
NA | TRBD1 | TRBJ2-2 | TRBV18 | TGTGCCAGCTCACCTAATCAGGGGGCAACCGGGGAGCTGTTTTTT | CASSPNQGATGELFF
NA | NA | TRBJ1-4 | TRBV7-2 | TGTGCCAGCAGCTTAGAAGTAACCTCTGAGGAACTGTTTTTT | CASSLEVTSEELFF
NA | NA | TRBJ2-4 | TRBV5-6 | TGTGCCAGCAGCTTGGGCAGGTTCCTGGCCATTCAGTACTTC | CASSLGRFLAIQYF
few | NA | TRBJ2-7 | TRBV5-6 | TGTGCCAGCAGCTTTTCTCCGGTGGCCTACGAGCAGTACTTC | CASSFSPVAYEQYF
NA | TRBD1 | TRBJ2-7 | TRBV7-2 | TGTGCCAGCAGCCAGGGGGTCCAGCAGTACTTC | CASSQGVQQYF
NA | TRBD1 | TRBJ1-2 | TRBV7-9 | TGTGCCAGCAGCCCTGGGACAGTGGAGGTGGACGGCTACACCTTC | CASSPGTVEVDGYTF
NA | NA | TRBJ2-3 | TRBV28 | TGTGCCGCCCGGGACTCTTTCTATCATACGCAGTATTTT | CAARDSFYHTQYF
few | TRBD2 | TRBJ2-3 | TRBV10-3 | TGTGCCATCAGTGAAGGGCTAGCGGGGAGCACAGATACGCAGTATTTT | CAISEGLAGSTDTQYF
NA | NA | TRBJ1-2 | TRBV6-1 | TGTGCCAGCAGTCCCCTCCGGGGAGTCTATGGCTACACCTTC | CASSPLRGVYGYTF
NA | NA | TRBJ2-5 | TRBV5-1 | TGCGCCAGCAGCTTGGTTGCGTCGGGGGACCAGTACTTC | CASSLVASGDQYF
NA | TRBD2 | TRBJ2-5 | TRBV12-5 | TGTGCTAGTGGTTTGGTACAGGGGACTAGCGGGGGAGAGGAGACCCAGTACTTC | CASGLVQGTSGGEETQYF
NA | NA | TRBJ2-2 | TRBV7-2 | TGTGCCAGCAGCTTGACTAGACTCCTGAACACCGGGGAGCTGTTTTTT | CASSLTRLLNTGELFF
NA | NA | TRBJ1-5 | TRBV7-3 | TGTGCCAGCAGTCAGGGGTATAATCAGCCCCAGCATTTT | CASSQGYNQPQHF
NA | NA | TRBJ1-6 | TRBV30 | TGTGCCTGGAGTGTACTAGAGTCACCCCTCCACTTT | CAWSVLESPLHF
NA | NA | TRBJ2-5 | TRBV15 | TGTGCCACCAGCAGACTTCGAGGGTCCCAAGAGACCCAGTACTTC | CATSRLRGSQETQYF
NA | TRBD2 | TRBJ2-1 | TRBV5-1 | TGCGCCAGCACTAGCGGGGGTCCATCCTACAATGAGCAGTTCTTC | CASTSGGPSYNEQFF
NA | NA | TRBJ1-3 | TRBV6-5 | TGTGCCAGCAGGGGCCATGGGGGGGACGGAAACACCATATATTTT | CASRGHGGDGNTIYF